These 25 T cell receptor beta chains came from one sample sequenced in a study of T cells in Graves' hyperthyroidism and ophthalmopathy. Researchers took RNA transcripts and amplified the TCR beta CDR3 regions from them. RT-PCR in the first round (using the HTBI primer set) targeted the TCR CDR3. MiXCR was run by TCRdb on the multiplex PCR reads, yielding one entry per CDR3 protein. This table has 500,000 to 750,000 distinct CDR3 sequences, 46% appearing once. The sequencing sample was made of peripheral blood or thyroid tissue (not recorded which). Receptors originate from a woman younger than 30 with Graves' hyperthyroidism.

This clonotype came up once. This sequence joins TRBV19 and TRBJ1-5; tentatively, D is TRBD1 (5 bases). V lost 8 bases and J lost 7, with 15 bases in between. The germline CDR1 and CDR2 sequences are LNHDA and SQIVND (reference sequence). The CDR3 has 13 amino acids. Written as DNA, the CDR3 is TGTGCCAGTTACGTCCAGGGAGGCCAGCCCCAGCATTTT. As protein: CASYVQGGQPQHF.

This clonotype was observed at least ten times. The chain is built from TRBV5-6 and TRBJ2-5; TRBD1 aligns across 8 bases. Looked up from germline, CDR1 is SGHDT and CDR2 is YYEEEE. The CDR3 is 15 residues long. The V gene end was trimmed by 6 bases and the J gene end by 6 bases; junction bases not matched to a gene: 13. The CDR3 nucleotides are TGTGCCAGCACCCGTACGCCTCAGGGGGCTAAGACCCAGTACTTC. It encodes CASTRTPQGAKTQYF. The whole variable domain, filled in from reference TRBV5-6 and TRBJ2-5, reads DAGVTQSPTHLIKTRGQQVTLRCSPKSGHDTVSWYQQALGQGPQFIFQYYEEEERQRGNFPDRFSGHQFPNYSSELNVNALLLGDSALYLCASTRTPQGAKTQYFGPGTRLLVL.

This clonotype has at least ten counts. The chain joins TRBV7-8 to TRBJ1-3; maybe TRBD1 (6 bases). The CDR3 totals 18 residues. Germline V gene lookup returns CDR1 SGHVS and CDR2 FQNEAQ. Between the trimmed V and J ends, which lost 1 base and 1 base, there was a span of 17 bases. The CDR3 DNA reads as TGTGCCAGCAGCTTAGAAAGAACGCGGGGGGCTTCTGGAAACACCATATATTTT. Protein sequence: CASSLERTRGASGNTIYF.

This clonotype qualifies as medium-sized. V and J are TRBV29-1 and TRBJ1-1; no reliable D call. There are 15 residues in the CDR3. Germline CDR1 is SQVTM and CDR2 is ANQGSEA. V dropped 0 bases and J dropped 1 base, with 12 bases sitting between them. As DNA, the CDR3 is TGCAGCGTTGAAGATGCGAGAGGAGCGAACACTGAAGCTTTCTTT. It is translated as CSVEDARGANTEAFF.

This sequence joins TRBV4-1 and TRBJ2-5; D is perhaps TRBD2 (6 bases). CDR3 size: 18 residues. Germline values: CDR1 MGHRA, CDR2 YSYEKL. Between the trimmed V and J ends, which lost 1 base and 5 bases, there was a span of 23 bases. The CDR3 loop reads CASSQGIPLRREGETQYF. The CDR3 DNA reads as TGCGCCAGCAGCCAAGGGATCCCCCTACGGCGGGAAGGGGAGACCCAGTACTTC.

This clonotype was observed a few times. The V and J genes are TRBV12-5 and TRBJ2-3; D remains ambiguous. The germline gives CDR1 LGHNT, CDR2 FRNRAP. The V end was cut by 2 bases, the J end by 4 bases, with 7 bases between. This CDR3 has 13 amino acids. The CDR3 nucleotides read TGTGCTAGTGGTTTGTCCACATCAGATACGCAGTATTTT. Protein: CASGLSTSDTQYF.

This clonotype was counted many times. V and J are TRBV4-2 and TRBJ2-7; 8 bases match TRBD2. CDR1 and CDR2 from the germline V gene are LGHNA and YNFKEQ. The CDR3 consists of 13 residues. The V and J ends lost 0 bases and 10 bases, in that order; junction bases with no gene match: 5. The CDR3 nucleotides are TGTGCCAGCAGCCAAGATCTAGCGGGCCACCAGTACTTC. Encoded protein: CASSQDLAGHQYF.

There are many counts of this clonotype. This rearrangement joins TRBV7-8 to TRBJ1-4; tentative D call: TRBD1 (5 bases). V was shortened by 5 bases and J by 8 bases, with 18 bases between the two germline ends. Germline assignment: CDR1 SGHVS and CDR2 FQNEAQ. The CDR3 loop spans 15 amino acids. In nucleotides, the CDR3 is TGTGCCAGCAGCCTTGACAGAGTCGGGGAGGAAAAACTGTTTTTT. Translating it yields CASSLDRVGEEKLFF. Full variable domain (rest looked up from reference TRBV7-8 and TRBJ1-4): GAGVSQSPRYKVAKRGQDVALRCDPISGHVSLFWYQQALGQGPEFLTYFQNEAQLDKSGLPSDRFFAERPEGSVSTLKIQRTQQEDSAVYLCASSLDRVGEEKLFFGSGTQLSVL.

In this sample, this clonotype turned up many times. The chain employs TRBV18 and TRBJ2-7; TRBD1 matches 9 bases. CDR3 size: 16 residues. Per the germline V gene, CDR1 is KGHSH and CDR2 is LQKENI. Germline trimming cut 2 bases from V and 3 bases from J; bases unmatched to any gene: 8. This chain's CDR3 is CASSPGSPGQGYEQYF. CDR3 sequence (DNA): TGTGCCAGCTCACCAGGATCACCGGGACAGGGCTACGAGCAGTACTTC.

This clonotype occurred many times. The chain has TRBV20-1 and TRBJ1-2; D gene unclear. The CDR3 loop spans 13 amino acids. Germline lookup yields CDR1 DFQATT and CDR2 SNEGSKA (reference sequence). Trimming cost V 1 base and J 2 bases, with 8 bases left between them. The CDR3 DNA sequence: TGCAGTGCTAGAGTGGGAGGGAACTATGGCTACACCTTC. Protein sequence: CSARVGGNYGYTF.

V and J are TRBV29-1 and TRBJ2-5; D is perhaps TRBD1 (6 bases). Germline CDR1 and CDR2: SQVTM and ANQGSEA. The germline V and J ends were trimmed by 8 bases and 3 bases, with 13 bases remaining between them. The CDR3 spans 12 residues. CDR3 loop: CSTGHRKETQYF. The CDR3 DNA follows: TGCAGCACGGGACACCGTAAAGAGACCCAGTACTTC. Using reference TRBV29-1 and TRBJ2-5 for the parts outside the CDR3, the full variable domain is SAVISQKPSRDICQRGTSLTIQCQVDSQVTMMFWYRQQPGQSLTLIATANQGSEATYESGFVIDKFPISRPNLTFSTLTVSNMSPEDSSIYLCSTGHRKETQYFGPGTRLLVL.

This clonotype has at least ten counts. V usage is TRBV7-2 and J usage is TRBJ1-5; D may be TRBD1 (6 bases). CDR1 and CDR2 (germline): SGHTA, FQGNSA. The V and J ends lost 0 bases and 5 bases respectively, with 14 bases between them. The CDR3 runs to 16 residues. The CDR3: CASSLATGFGDQPQHF. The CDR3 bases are TGTGCCAGCAGCTTAGCGACAGGTTTCGGGGATCAGCCCCAGCATTTT. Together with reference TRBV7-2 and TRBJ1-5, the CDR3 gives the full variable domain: GAGVSQSPSNKVTEKGKDVELRCDPISGHTALYWYRQSLGQGLEFLIYFQGNSAPDKSGLPSDRFSAERTGGSVSTLTIQRTQQEDSAVYLCASSLATGFGDQPQHFGDGTRLSIL.

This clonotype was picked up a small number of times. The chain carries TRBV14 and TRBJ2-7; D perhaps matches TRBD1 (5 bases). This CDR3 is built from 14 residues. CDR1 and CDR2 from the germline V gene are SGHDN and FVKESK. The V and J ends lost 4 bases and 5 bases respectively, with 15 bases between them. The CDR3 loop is CASSPQGPWHEQYF. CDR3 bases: TGTGCCAGCAGCCCTCAGGGCCCCTGGCACGAGCAGTACTTC.

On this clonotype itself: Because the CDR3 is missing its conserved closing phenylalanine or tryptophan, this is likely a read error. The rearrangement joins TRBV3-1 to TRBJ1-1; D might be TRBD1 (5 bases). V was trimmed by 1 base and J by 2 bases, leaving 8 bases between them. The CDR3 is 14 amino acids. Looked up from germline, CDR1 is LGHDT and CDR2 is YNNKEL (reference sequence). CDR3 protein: CASSQGGANTEAFL. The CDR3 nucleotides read TGTGCCAGCAGCCAAGGAGGGGCTAACACTGAAGCTTTCCTT.

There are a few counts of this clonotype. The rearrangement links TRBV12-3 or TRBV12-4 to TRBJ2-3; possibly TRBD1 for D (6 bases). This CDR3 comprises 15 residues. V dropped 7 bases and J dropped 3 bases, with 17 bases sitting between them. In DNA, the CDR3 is TGTGCCAGCACTACAATGGGGGCAGGGACAGATACGCAGTATTTT. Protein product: CASTTMGAGTDTQYF.

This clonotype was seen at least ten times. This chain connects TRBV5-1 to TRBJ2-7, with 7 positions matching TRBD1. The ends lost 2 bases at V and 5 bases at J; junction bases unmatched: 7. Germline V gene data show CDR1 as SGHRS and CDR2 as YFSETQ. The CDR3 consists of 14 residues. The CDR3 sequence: CASSFGTDFDEQYF. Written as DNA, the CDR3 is TGCGCCAGCAGCTTCGGGACAGACTTCGACGAGCAGTACTTC.

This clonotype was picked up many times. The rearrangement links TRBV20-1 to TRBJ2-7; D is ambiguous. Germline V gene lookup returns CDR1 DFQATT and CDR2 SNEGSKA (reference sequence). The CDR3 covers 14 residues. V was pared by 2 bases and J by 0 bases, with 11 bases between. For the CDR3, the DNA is TGCAGTGCTAGATCCCGGAGCAGCTCCTACGAGCAGTACTTC. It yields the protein CSARSRSSSYEQYF.

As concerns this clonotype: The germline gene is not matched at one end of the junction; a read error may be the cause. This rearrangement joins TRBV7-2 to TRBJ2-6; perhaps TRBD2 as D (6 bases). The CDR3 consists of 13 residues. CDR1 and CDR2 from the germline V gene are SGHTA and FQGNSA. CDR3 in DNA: TGTGCCAGCAGCCATAGGAGGGCTAACGTCCTGACTTTC. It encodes CASSHRRANVLTF.

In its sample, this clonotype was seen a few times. This chain's CDR3 is CAISEGSSGGGPSYEQYF. As DNA, the CDR3 is TGTGCCATCAGTGAGGGGTCCTCAGGGGGAGGGCCCTCCTACGAGCAGTACTTC. The chain combines TRBV10-3 with TRBJ2-7; tentatively, D is TRBD1 or TRBD2 (7 bases each). V lost 2 bases, J lost 0 bases, and 20 bases lay in between. Per the germline V gene, CDR1 is ENHRY and CDR2 is SYGVKD. This CDR3 has 18 amino acids.

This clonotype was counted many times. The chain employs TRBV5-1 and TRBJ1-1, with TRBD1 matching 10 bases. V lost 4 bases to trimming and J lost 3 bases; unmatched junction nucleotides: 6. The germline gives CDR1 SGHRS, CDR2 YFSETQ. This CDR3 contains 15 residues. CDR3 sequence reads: CASSLSGTGDTEAFF. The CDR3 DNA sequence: TGCGCCAGCAGCCTTTCCGGGACAGGGGACACTGAAGCTTTCTTT.

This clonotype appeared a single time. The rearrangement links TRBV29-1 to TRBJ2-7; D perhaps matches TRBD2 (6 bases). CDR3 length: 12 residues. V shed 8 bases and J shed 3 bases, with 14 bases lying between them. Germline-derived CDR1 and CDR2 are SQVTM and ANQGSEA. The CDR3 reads CSQSGLIYEQYF. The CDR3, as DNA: TGCAGCCAATCGGGACTCATCTACGAGCAGTACTTC.

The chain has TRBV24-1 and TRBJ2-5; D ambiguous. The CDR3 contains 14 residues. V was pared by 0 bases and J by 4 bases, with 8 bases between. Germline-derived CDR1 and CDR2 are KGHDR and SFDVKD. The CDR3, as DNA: TGTGCCACCAGTGATTTGGGGCCCGGAGAGACCCAGTACTTC. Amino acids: CATSDLGPGETQYF.

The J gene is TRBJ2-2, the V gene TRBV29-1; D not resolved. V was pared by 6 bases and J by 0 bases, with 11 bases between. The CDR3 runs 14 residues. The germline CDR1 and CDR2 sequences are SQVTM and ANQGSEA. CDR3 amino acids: CSVRRIANTGELFF. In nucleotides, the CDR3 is TGCAGCGTGAGACGGATAGCGAACACCGGGGAGCTGTTTTTT.

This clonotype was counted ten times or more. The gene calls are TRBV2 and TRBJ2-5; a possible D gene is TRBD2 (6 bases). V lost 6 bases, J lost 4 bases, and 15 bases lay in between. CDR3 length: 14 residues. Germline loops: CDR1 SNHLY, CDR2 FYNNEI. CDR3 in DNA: TGTGCCAGCAGCCCGTCGGAGGGTAGAGAGACCCAGTACTTC. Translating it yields CASSPSEGRETQYF.

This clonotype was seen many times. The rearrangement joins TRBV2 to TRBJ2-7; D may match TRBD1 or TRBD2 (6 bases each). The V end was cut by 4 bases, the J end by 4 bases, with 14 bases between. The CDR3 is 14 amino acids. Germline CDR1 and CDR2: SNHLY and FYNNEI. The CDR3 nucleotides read TGTGCCAGCAGTGTTTTCGGAGGGGGGTACGAGCAGTACTTC. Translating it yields CASSVFGGGYEQYF. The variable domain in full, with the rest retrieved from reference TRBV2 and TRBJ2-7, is EPEVTQTPSHQVTQMGQEVILRCVPISNHLYFYWYRQILGQKVEFLVSFYNNEISEKSEIFDDQFSVERPDGSNFTLKIRSTKLEDSAMYFCASSVFGGGYEQYFGPGTRLTVT.